This T cell receptor beta chain was sequenced in a study of graft-versus-host responses after intestinal transplantation. This table comes from immunoSEQ multiplex PCR, and its TCRdb copy is limited to in-frame clones, with some not included. The table lists roughly 18,000 clones, approximately 95% of them singletons, with about 0.8% in the top ten. The CDR3 length is 14 residues. CDR1 MNHEY and CDR2 SMNVEV come from the germline V gene (reference sequence). V lost 5 bases to trimming and J lost 5 bases; unmatched junction nucleotides: 8. The sequence was collected from a human patient who received an intestinal transplant, so some T cells may come from the graft donor. The material was PBMCs, obtained 23 days after intestinal transplant. V usage is TRBV27 and J usage is TRBJ2-5, with 7 bases identical to TRBD2. The CDR3 loop is CASSLTGLPETQYF. The CDR3 DNA is TGTGCCAGCAGTCTCACGGGACTACCGGAGACCCAGTACTTC.